This T cell receptor (beta chain) was obtained from a study of T cell responses to AZD1222 COVID-19 vaccine. The protocol was immunoSEQ multiplex PCR, while the TCRdb copy is restricted to in-frame clones and leaves out a portion. The sample has 150,000 to 200,000 clones; approximately 94% are singletons. In the case of this clone: Antigen: not known.

Broader study findings: Repertoire sampling was restricted to post-peak T cell response timepoints.

Trimming took off 5 bases at V and 0 bases at J, with 11 bases between the two ends. The CDR3 extends over 15 amino acids. The germline V gene has CDR1 SNHLY and CDR2 FYNNEI. The sequencing here drew on peripheral blood, taken on day 0 of AZD1222 vaccination. This clonotype originated in an adult in good health. The chain employs TRBV2 and TRBJ1-3, with a weak D call TRBD1 (6 bases). CDR3 in DNA: TGTGCCAGCAGTCTTGACAGGACCTCTGGAAACACCATATATTTT. Amino acids: CASSLDRTSGNTIYF.